Listed here are 17 T cell receptor beta chains from one sample, sequenced in a study of T cells in Graves' hyperthyroidism and ophthalmopathy. The CDR3 regions of TCR beta were amplified from RNA transcripts. An initial round of RT-PCR targeting the TCR CDR3 relied on the HTBI primer set. TCRdb re-derived calls from the multiplex PCR reads in MiXCR, one entry per CDR3 protein. The sample lists hundreds of thousands of distinct CDR3 sequences; 38% were seen once. The material sequenced was blood. The receptors derive from a man aged 18 to 29 with Graves' hyperthyroidism.

Many counts were recorded for this clonotype. V usage is TRBV15 and J usage is TRBJ2-2; 9 nucleotides align to TRBD1. This CDR3 has 17 residues. CDR1 is LNHNV and CDR2 is YYDKDF in the germline V gene (reference sequence). Trimming cost V 0 bases and J 5 bases; bases outside gene matches: 7. The CDR3: CATSREWGQGRTGELFF. The CDR3 bases are TGTGCCACCAGCAGAGAGTGGGGACAGGGCAGGACCGGGGAGCTGTTTTTT. Drawing the rest from reference TRBV15 and TRBJ2-2, the complete variable domain is DAMVIQNPRYQVTQFGKPVTLSCSQTLNHNVMYWYQQKSSQAPKLLFHYYDKDFNNEADTPDNFQSRRPNTSFCFLDIRSPGLGDTAMYLCATSREWGQGRTGELFFGEGSRLTVL.

There are a few counts of this clonotype. The rearrangement uses TRBV12-3 or TRBV12-4 and TRBJ2-5; D not resolved. The CDR3 covers 15 residues. V was trimmed by 6 bases and J by 0 bases, leaving 14 bases between them. CDR3 nucleotides: TGTGCCAGCAGCTTACGCCGGGCCAACCAAGAGACCCAGTACTTC. It codes for CASSLRRANQETQYF.

This clonotype was picked up many times. The gene calls are TRBV7-9 and TRBJ1-2; D not certain. The CDR3 has 14 amino acids. V was trimmed by 5 bases and J by 6 bases, leaving 16 bases between them. Germline CDR1 SEHNR, CDR2 FQNEAQ (reference sequence). The CDR3 reads CASSPTDTRDGYTF. CDR3 DNA: TGTGCCAGCAGCCCTACTGACACTCGGGATGGCTACACCTTC.

As for this clonotype: A much bigger clone sits one base away, suggesting this may be a read error. The rearrangement uses TRBV2 and TRBJ1-1; unclear D gene. Trimming pared 4 bases from V and 0 bases from J, leaving 9 bases between. The CDR3 is 14 amino acids. Germline lookup yields CDR1 SNHLY and CDR2 FYNNEI. Here the CDR3 reads CASSATHMNTEAFF. The CDR3 nucleotides are TGTGCCAGCAGTGCAACACATATGAACACTGAAGCTTTCTTT.

This clonotype occurred a few times. This chain connects TRBV2 to TRBJ2-7, with D possibly being TRBD1 (7 bases). Germline V lookup: CDR1 SNHLY, CDR2 FYNNEI. The V end lost 8 bases, the J end lost 0 bases, and 17 bases lay between the germline ends. This CDR3 is 15 amino acids long. CDR3 coding DNA: TGTGCCAGCCAAGCAGGGGGAGGTTTCTCCTACGAGCAGTACTTC. Amino acids: CASQAGGGFSYEQYF.

Ten or more counts support this clonotype. V is TRBV29-1 and J is TRBJ2-7; tentatively, D is TRBD1 or TRBD2 (5 bases each). Germline assignment: CDR1 SQVTM and CDR2 ANQGSEA. CDR3 size: 14 residues. V lost 1 base to trimming and J lost 3 bases, with 13 bases between them. CDR3: CSVEVWGRDYEQYF. The DNA for the CDR3 is TGCAGCGTTGAAGTGTGGGGACGGGACTACGAGCAGTACTTC.

The V and J genes are TRBV4-1 and TRBJ2-7; D might be TRBD2 (5 bases). V was shortened by 0 bases and J by 2 bases, with 14 bases between the two germline ends. The CDR3 consists of 16 residues. Germline V gene lookup returns CDR1 MGHRA and CDR2 YSYEKL. The CDR3 DNA is TGCGCCAGCAGCCAAGATCGAGGACGGACTCCCTACGAGCAGTACTTC. Residues: CASSQDRGRTPYEQYF.

This chain connects TRBV6-5 to TRBJ1-2; TRBD1 aligns across 7 bases. After removal of 4 bases from V and 2 bases from J, the junction contained 10 bases not matched to a gene. Looked up from germline, CDR1 is MNHEY and CDR2 is SVGAGI. The CDR3 has 16 residues. This CDR3 is CASSSDPTGRNYGYTF. In DNA, the CDR3 is TGTGCCAGCAGTTCGGACCCGACAGGGCGGAACTATGGCTACACCTTC.

In its sample, this clonotype was seen a few times. The rearrangement links TRBV13 to TRBJ2-7, with TRBD1 matching over 7 bases. J gave up 4 bases and V 4 bases, and 13 bases lay outside the gene matches. The CDR3 sequence is 16 residues long. Germline values: CDR1 PRHDT, CDR2 FYEKMQ (reference sequence). The DNA for the CDR3 is TGTGCCAGCAGCTACCGGACAGGAAGAGGCGGATACGAGCAGTACTTC. This codes for CASSYRTGRGGYEQYF.

The chain uses TRBV7-8 and TRBJ1-1, with no clear D. CDR3 length: 14 residues. Germline-derived CDR1 and CDR2 are SGHVS and FQNEAQ. V lost 1 base and J 7 bases, leaving 13 bases between the germline ends. The CDR3 loop is CASSLEVASNEAFF. The CDR3 DNA sequence: TGTGCCAGCAGCTTAGAGGTCGCAAGCAATGAAGCTTTCTTT.

This chain links TRBV12-3 or TRBV12-4 with TRBJ1-2, with 8 bases fitting TRBD1. The J segment lost 2 bases and the V segment lost 6 bases, leaving 8 bases of the junction unmatched. The CDR3 contains 15 residues. The CDR3 DNA follows: TGTGCCAGCAGCCAAGCGGGACAGGCAAACTATGGCTACACCTTC. It specifies CASSQAGQANYGYTF.

This clonotype came up a few times. This chain connects TRBV7-3 to TRBJ2-7; 11 nucleotides align to TRBD2. The V gene end was trimmed by 5 bases and the J gene end by 6 bases; junction bases not matched to a gene: 6. The CDR3 is 14 amino acids. The germline V gene has CDR1 SGHTA and CDR2 FQGTGA. CDR3 in DNA: TGTGCCAGCAGCGCCTTAGCGGGAGGGGGCGAGCAGTACTTC. It yields the protein CASSALAGGGEQYF.

This clonotype was counted at least ten times. This rearrangement joins TRBV10-3 to TRBJ2-7; no reliable D call. This CDR3 spans 13 amino acids. Germline V CDR1 and CDR2: ENHRY, SYGVKD. V gave up 10 bases and J gave up 5 bases, with 18 bases separating them. This CDR3 reads CATRVPAENEQYF. CDR3 in DNA: TGTGCCACCCGCGTTCCTGCGGAGAACGAGCAGTACTTC.

In this sample, this clonotype turned up a few times. This chain uses TRBV9 with TRBJ2-7; 8 nucleotides line up with TRBD2. V lost 4 bases and J lost 6; bases outside the gene matches: 9. Germline loops: CDR1 SGDLS, CDR2 YYNGEE. This CDR3 spans 14 amino acids. CDR3 sequence: CASSLGIAGPEQYF. CDR3 bases: TGTGCCAGCAGCCTGGGTATAGCGGGACCCGAGCAGTACTTC.

The genes are TRBV29-1 and TRBJ2-2; TRBD1 aligns across 8 bases. Germline V gene data show CDR1 as SQVTM and CDR2 as ANQGSEA. This CDR3 is 14 amino acids long. The trim removed 4 bases at V and 3 bases at J, leaving 4 bases unmatched. CDR3: CSVGQGPYTGELFF. In DNA, the CDR3 is TGCAGCGTTGGACAGGGGCCCTACACCGGGGAGCTGTTTTTT.

This clonotype occurred many times. The rearrangement uses TRBV19 and TRBJ1-2, with a weak D call TRBD1 (6 bases). This CDR3 region has 13 residues. Germline lookup yields CDR1 LNHDA and CDR2 SQIVND (reference sequence). Trimming removed 5 bases at V and 3 bases at J, with 10 bases between. CDR3 nucleotide sequence: TGTGCCAGTAGTGTACAGGGAGACTATGGCTACACCTTC. This sequence encodes CASSVQGDYGYTF.

This clonotype came up a few times. The J gene is TRBJ1-2, the V gene TRBV6-5, with D unclear. This CDR3 has 13 amino acids. Germline V lookup: CDR1 MNHEY, CDR2 SVGAGI. V shed 10 bases and J shed 0 bases, with 12 bases lying between them. The CDR3 DNA follows: TGTGCCACCGCACGGGGTTCTAACTATGGCTACACCTTC. Translation gives CATARGSNYGYTF.